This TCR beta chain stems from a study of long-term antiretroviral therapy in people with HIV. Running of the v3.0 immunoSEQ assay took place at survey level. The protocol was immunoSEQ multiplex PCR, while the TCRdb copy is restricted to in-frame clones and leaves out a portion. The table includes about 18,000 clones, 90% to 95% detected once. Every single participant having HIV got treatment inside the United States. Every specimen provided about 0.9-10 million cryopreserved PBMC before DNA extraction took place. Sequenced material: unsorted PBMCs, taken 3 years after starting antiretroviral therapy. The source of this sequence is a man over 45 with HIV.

The CDR3 loop reads CASSWARFYEQYF. The CDR3 nucleotides read TGTGCCAGCAGTTGGGCCAGGTTCTACGAGCAGTACTTC. The chain employs TRBV6-6 and TRBJ2-7; D not certain. Looked up from germline, CDR1 is MNHNY and CDR2 is SVGAGI (reference sequence). Trimming left V 4 bases short and J 3 bases short, with 10 bases between. The CDR3 extends over 13 amino acids.